This T cell receptor (beta chain) was retrieved from a study of blood T cell repertoires in COVID-19. Study information: The United States, Italy and Spain supplied acute and convalescent COVID-19 samples. From T cells, B-cell-depleted T cells, or PBMCs came the material, which was cDNA or gDNA.

In the case of this clone: This specimen includes other DNA sequences encoding the same CDR3.

In the original processing: From reference gene primer amplification, estimates of nucleated cell counts were derived. Libraries were prepared by immunoSEQ multiplex PCR; TCRdb keeps only in-frame clonotypes and omits some of them. V, J and clone size reflect that table, while D and trimming were determined from the DNA. The table has 95,000 to 120,000 clones, approximately 88% seen once; the top ten hold 2% to 3%. CDR3 length equals 13 residues. V gave up 5 bases and J gave up 2 bases, with 9 bases separating them. Germline CDR1 WSHSY, CDR2 SAAADI. The chain employs TRBV10-2 and TRBJ2-5, with TRBD1 as a possible D gene (6 bases). The sequenced sample was peripheral blood. This sequence was found in a human donor in a cohort sampled during active COVID-19. The CDR3 protein is CASSPRGQETQYF. The CDR3 coding sequence is TGCGCCAGCAGTCCCAGGGGACAAGAGACCCAGTACTTC.